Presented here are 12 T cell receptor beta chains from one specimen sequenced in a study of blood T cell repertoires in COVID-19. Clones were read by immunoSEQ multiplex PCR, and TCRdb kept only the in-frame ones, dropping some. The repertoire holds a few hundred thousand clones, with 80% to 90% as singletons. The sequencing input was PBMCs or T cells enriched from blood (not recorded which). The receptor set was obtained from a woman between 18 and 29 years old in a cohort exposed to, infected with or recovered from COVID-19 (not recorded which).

CDR3 residues: CASSRGASGRGYNEQFF. In DNA, the CDR3 is TGCGCCAGCAGCAGAGGCGCTAGCGGGAGGGGCTACAATGAGCAGTTCTTC. The genes are TRBV5-1 and TRBJ2-1; 12 bases agree with TRBD2. V shed 4 bases and J 3 bases; nucleotides not matched to a gene: 8. Germline lookup yields CDR1 SGHRS and CDR2 YFSETQ. This CDR3 has 17 residues.

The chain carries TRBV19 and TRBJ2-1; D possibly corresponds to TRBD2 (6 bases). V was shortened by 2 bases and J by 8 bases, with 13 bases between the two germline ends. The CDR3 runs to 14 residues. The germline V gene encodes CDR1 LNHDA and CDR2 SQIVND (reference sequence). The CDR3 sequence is CASSIRESGDEQFF. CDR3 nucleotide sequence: TGTGCCAGTAGTATAAGGGAATCGGGGGATGAGCAGTTCTTC.

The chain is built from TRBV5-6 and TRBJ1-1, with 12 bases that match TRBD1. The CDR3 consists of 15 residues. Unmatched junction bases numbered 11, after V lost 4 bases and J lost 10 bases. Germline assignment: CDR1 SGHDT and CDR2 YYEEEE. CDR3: CASSRRDRGRNPAFF. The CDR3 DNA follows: TGTGCCAGCAGCCGCCGGGACAGGGGGCGCAACCCAGCTTTCTTT.

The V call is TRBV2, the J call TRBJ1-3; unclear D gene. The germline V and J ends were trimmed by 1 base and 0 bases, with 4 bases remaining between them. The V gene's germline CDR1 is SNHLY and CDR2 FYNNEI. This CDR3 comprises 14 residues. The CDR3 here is CASSEDNSGNTIYF. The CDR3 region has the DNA TGTGCCAGCAGTGAAGATAACTCTGGAAACACCATATATTTT.

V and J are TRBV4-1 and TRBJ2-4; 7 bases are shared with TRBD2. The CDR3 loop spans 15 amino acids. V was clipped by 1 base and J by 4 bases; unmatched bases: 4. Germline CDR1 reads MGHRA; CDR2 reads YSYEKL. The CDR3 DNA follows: TGCGCCAGCAGCCAAGTAAGCGGGACGAAAAACATTCAGTACTTC. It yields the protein CASSQVSGTKNIQYF.

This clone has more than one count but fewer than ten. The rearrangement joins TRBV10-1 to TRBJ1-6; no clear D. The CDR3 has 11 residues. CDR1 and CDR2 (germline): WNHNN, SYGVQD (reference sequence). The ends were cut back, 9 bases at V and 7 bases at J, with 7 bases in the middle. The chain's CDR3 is CAREPNSPLHF. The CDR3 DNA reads TGCGCCAGAGAGCCGAATTCACCCCTCCACTTT.

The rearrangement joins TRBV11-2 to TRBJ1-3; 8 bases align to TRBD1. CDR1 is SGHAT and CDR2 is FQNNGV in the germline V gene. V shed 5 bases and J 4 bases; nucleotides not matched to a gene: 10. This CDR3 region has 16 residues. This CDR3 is CASSQRGRTGGNTIYF. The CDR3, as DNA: TGTGCCAGCAGCCAACGGGGCCGGACAGGGGGAAACACCATATATTTT.

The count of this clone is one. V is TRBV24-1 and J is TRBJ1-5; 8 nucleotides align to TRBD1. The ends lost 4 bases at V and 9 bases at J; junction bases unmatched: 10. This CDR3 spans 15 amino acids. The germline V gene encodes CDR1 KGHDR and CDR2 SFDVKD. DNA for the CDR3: TGTGCCACCAGTGAGGGCTGGACAGGGTTCGGGCCCCAGCATTTT. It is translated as CATSEGWTGFGPQHF.

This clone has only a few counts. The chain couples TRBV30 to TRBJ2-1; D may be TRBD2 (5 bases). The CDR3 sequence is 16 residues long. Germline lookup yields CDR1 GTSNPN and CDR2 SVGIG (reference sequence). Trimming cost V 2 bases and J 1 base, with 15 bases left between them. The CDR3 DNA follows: TGTGCCTGGAGTCTCCGAGGCCAGCGGTCCTACAATGAGCAGTTCTTC. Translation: CAWSLRGQRSYNEQFF.

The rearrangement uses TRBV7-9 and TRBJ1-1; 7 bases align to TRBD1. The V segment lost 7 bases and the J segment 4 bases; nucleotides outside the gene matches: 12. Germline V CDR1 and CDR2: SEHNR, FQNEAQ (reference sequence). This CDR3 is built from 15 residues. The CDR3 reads CASIRDSSIFTEAFF. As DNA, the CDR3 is TGTGCCAGCATCCGGGACAGTAGTATCTTCACTGAAGCTTTCTTT.

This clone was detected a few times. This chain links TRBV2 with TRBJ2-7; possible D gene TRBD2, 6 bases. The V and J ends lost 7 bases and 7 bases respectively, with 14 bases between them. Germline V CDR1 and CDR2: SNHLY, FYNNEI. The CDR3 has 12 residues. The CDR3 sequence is CASTTGEDEQYF. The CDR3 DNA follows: TGTGCCAGCACCACGGGAGAGGATGAGCAGTACTTC.

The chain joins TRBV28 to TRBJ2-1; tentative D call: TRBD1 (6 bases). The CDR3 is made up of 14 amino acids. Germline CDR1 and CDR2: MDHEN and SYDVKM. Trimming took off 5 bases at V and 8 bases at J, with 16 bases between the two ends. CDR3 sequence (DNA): TGTGCCAGCAGTACACCGGGACATGACGATGAGCAGTTCTTC. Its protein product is CASSTPGHDDEQFF.